This T cell receptor beta chain was recorded in a study of blood T cell repertoires in COVID-19. Study details: COVID-19 samples from acute and convalescent phases originated in the United States, Italy and Spain. PBMCs, B-cell-depleted T cells, or T cells provided the cDNA or gDNA that made up the material.

The protocol was immunoSEQ multiplex PCR, while the TCRdb copy is restricted to in-frame clones and leaves out a portion. The data show 55,000 to 65,000 clones, with roughly 83% seen just once and 9.5% to 13% held by the top ten. This CDR3 has 13 amino acids. Trimming left V 7 bases short and J 1 base short, with 10 bases between. Germline V gives CDR1 SEHNR, CDR2 FQNEAQ (reference sequence). Sequencing input: peripheral blood. The V gene is TRBV7-9, the J gene TRBJ1-1; D possibly corresponds to TRBD1 (6 bases). The source of this sequence is a man aged 25 to 45 with COVID-19, enrolled during active disease. The CDR3 DNA reads as TGTGCCAGCATCCGGACAGCGAACACTGAAGCTTTCTTT. Amino acid sequence: CASIRTANTEAFF.